By proportion, the clone carrying this T cell receptor (beta chain) is medium-sized. This sample is part of a study of CXCR3 chemokines and chemotherapy response in bladder cancer. The CDR3 contains 14 residues. Germline V gene sequence: CDR1 MDHEN, CDR2 SYDVKM. V was clipped by 7 bases and J by 1 base, with 13 bases between them. TCRdb reanalysed the PCR reads using MiXCR and keeps one entry per CDR3 protein. The table lists over 1,000 distinct CDR3 sequences, 15% to 20% of them singletons, with 20% in the top ten. Specimen collection occurred from a patient whose treatment included neoadjuvant chemotherapy. This receptor was identified in a human donor with bladder cancer that responded to neoadjuvant chemotherapy. The chain carries TRBV28 and TRBJ1-2; TRBD1 is a possible D gene (6 bases). CDR3 protein: CASKNRDGNYGYTF. For the CDR3, the DNA is TGTGCCAGCAAGAACAGGGACGGTAACTATGGCTACACCTTC.